Here is one T cell receptor beta chain with its context. This sample stems from a study of OX40 agonist ivuxolimab in advanced cancers. Peripheral blood came from all dose cohorts at three timepoints. Using immunoSEQ multiplex PCR, the repertoire was profiled, and TCRdb retains in-frame clones only, with some absent. The sample consists of approximately 35,000 clones, approximately 92% of them appearing once. The CDR3 runs 13 residues. Deletions cut 1 base from V and 3 bases from J, with 7 bases between. The V gene's germline CDR1 is SGHDN and CDR2 FVKESK. This sequence joins TRBV14 and TRBJ2-7; D gene ambiguous. The source is an adult with an advanced solid tumor such as melanoma, head and neck, liver or kidney cancer. Sequenced here: CD4+ or CD8+ T cells sorted from blood, sampled in a trial of the OX40 agonist ivuxolimab. CDR3: CASSQGTRYEQYF. Here the CDR3 DNA reads TGTGCCAGCAGCCAAGGGACGCGCTACGAGCAGTACTTC.